This T cell receptor beta chain was documented in a study of response to subunit inactivated influenza vaccine. Study results and caveats: A suggestion made by the authors is that each seasonal influenza vaccination recruits few new T cells.

Germline values: CDR1 MNHEY, CDR2 SVGEGT. The CDR3 is made up of 13 amino acids. V lost 2 bases, J lost 4 bases, and 8 bases lay in between. TCRdb passed the RT-PCR reads through MiXCR, listing each CDR3 protein once. The sample includes about 480,000 distinct CDR3 sequences, about 10% of them seen just once. With regard to this clonotype: Its specificity is unknown.

Sequencing was performed on PBMCs from blood, taken roughly 6 weeks after vaccination. The chain combines TRBV6-2 or TRBV6-3 with TRBJ1-2, with unresolved D. This receptor was obtained from a man aged 50-59 years who received an inactivated influenza vaccine. CDR3 protein: CASSYVRSYGYTF. The CDR3 DNA follows: TGTGCCAGCAGTTACGTGCGTTCCTATGGCTACACCTTC.